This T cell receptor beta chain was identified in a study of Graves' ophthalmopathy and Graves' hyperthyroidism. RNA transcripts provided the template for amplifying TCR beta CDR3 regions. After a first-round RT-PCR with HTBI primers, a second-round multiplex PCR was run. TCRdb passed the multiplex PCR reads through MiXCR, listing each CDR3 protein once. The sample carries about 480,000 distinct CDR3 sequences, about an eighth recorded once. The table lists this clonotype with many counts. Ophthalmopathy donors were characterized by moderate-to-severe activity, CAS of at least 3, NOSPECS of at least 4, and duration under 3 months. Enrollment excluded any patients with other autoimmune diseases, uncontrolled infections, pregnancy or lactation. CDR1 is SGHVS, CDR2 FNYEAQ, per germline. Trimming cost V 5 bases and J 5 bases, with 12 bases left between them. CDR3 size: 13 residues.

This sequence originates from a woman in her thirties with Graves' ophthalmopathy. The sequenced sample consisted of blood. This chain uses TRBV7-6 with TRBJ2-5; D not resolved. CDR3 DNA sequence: TGTGCCAGCAGCCCTGGACCACATGAGACCCAGTACTTC. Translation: CASSPGPHETQYF.